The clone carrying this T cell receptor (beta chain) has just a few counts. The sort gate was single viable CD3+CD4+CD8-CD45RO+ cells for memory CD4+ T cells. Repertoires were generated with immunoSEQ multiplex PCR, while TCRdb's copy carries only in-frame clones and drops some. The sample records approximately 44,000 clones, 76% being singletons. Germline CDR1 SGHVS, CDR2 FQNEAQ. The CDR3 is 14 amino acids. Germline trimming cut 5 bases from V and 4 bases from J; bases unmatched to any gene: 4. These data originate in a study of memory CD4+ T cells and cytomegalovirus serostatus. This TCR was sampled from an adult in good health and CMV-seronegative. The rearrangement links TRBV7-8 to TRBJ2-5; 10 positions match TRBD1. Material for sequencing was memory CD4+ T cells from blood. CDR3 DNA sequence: TGTGCCAGCAGCCAAGACAGGGGGCCAGAGACCCAGTACTTC. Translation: CASSQDRGPETQYF.